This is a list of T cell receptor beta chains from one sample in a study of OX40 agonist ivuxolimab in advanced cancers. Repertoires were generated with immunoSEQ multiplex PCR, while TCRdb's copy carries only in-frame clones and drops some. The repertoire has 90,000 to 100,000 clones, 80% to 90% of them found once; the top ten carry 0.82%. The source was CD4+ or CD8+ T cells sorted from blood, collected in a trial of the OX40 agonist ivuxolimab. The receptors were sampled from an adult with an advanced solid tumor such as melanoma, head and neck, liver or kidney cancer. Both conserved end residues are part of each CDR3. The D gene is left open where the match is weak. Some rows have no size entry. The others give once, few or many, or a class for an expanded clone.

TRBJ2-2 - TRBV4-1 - TGCGCCAGCAGCTACAGGGAAAACACCGGGGAGCTGTTTTTT CASSYRENTGELFF
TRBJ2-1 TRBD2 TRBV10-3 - TGTGCCATCAGTGAGAGGATAGCGGGAGGGCCGGGCTATGAGCAGTTCTTC CAISERIAGGPGYEQFF
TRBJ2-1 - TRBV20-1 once TGCAGTGCTAGAATAGTCGTTGAGCAGTTCTTC CSARIVVEQFF
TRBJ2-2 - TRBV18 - TGTGCCAGCTCACCATTCGGACAGATCACCGGGGAGCTGTTTTTT CASSPFGQITGELFF
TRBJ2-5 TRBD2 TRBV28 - TGTGCCAGCATGACTAGCGGAGAGACCCAGTACTTC CASMTSGETQYF
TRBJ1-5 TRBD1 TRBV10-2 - TGCGCCAGCAGTCAGGACAGGACGAATCAGCCCCAGCATTTT CASSQDRTNQPQHF
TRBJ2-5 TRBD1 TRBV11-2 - TGTGCCAGCAGCAACGACAGGGCAGAGACCCAGTACTTC CASSNDRAETQYF
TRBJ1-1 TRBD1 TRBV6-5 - TGTGCCAGCAGGTACCGACAGGGAAATACTGAAGCTTTCTTT CASRYRQGNTEAFF
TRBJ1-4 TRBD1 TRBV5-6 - TGTGCCAGCAGCTGGGGACAGAGTAATGAAAAACTGTTTTTT CASSWGQSNEKLFF
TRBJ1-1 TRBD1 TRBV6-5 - TGTGCCAGCAGTTCAGGGGGCCCGAACACTGAAGCTTTCTTT CASSSGGPNTEAFF
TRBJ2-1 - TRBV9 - TGTGCCAGCAGCGTAACTCAAACCAGAGGCAATGAGCAGTTCTTC CASSVTQTRGNEQFF
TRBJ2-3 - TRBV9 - TGTGCCAGCAGCGAGGTGGGAGTCGCAGATACGCAGTATTTT CASSEVGVADTQYF
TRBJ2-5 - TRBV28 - TGTGCCAGCAGTTTACTTACCCGCCGGAATCAAGAGACCCAGTACTTC CASSLLTRRNQETQYF
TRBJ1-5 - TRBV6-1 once TGTGCCAGCAGTGACCAGAGACGTAACAATCAGCCCCAGCATTTT CASSDQRRNNQPQHF